This T cell receptor beta chain comes out of a study of T cells in Graves' hyperthyroidism and ophthalmopathy. At the level of the study: Peripheral blood draws took place at initial diagnosis, ahead of any treatment.

Broader study findings: Most expanded thyroid clonotypes above 0.001 recurred in blood.

Each person with ophthalmopathy scored at least 3 on the Clinical Activity Score, reached NOSPECS grade 4 or higher, and had been ill under 3 months. Of note for this clonotype: What it binds is not known.

Regions amplified from RNA transcripts were the TCR beta CDR3 regions. HTBI primers were used for first-round RT-PCR of the TCR CDR3. TCRdb fed the multiplex PCR reads into MiXCR, producing one record per CDR3 protein. The profile covers 350,000 to 400,000 distinct CDR3 sequences, with less than 20% appearing a single time and around 40% taken by the ten largest. V was clipped by 5 bases and J by 9 bases, with 10 bases between them. The CDR3 loop spans 12 amino acids. Germline CDR1 is SEHNR and CDR2 is FQNEAQ (reference sequence). The TCR comes from a young man with Graves' ophthalmopathy. V gene TRBV7-9 combines with J gene TRBJ1-4; D unclear. Sample: blood. The CDR3 loop is CASSLLAKKLFF. The CDR3 DNA reads as TGTGCCAGCAGCCTATTGGCAAAAAAACTGTTTTTT.